This T cell receptor beta chain appears in the sequencing data of a study of T cells in Graves' hyperthyroidism and ophthalmopathy. The table lists this clonotype with a few counts. Its specificity is unknown. Findings and caveats of the study: A model of 13 V-J features distinguished ophthalmopathy from stable hyperthyroidism. The model forecast ophthalmopathy, anticipating it by a median around 6.4 months before onset.

Uncontrolled infections, other autoimmune diseases, pregnancy or lactation led to exclusion of patients. Each diagnosis was grounded in clinical symptoms, serum thyroxine and TRAb, thyroid ultrasound, and orbital computed tomography. This CDR3 is 15 amino acids long. Germline assignment: CDR1 LNHDA and CDR2 SQIVND (reference sequence). With V trimmed by 1 base and J by 2 bases, 2 bases remained unmatched. Using RNA transcripts as the source, TCR beta CDR3 regions were amplified. Researchers ran a first-round RT-PCR on the TCR CDR3 using the HTBI primer set. MiXCR, applied by TCRdb to the multiplex PCR reads, yields one record per CDR3 protein. This sample carries about 660,000 distinct CDR3 sequences, roughly 46% of them seen once, and the ten largest clones take approximately 7.2%.

What was sequenced was peripheral blood or thyroid tissue (not recorded which). This clonotype was obtained from an adult man with Graves' disease, either hyperthyroidism or ophthalmopathy (not recorded which). The V call is TRBV19, the J call TRBJ2-7; 10 bases are a match to TRBD1. The CDR3 region has the DNA TGTGCCAGTAGTATAGCGGGACAGGGGACCTACGAGCAGTACTTC. Translating gives CASSIAGQGTYEQYF.